These T cell receptor beta chains were read from a single sample in a study of PD-L1 blockade in urothelial cancer. Method: immunoSEQ multiplex PCR; TCRdb's copy keeps in-frame clones and lacks some. The sample holds 90,000 or so clones, roughly 89% seen once. The material sequenced was PBMCs, taken around atezolizumab (anti-PD-L1) treatment. These TCRs come from a man aged 55-75 years with urothelial cancer. The CDR3 runs from the conserved cysteine through the conserved F or W. Fields, in order: clone size, D gene, V gene, J gene, CDR3 protein, CDR3 DNA. The D gene is left open where the match is weak. Size values are once, few and many counts, or a class for expanded clones, and some rows have none.

NA	TRBD2	TRBV5-4	TRBJ2-7	CASSLGSGEGEQYF	TGTGCCAGCAGCTTGGGTAGCGGGGAAGGCGAGCAGTACTTC
once	NA	TRBV4-1	TRBJ2-2	CASSLGRGNTGELFF	TGCGCCAGCAGCCTCGGTCGCGGAAACACCGGGGAGCTGTTTTTT
NA	TRBD1	TRBV2	TRBJ2-3	CASSDRDRVTQYF	TGTGCCAGCAGCGACAGGGACAGGGTTACGCAGTATTTT
NA	NA	TRBV19	TRBJ1-1	CASRTGGTEAFF	TGTGCCAGTAGGACAGGCGGCACTGAAGCTTTCTTT
NA	TRBD1	TRBV5-1	TRBJ1-4	CASSLGQGVTNEKLFF	TGCGCCAGCAGCCTTGGACAGGGAGTAACTAATGAAAAACTGTTTTTT
NA	TRBD2	TRBV7-2	TRBJ2-5	CASSLLAGHWETQYF	TGTGCCAGCAGCTTACTAGCGGGGCATTGGGAGACCCAGTACTTC
NA	TRBD1	TRBV6-1	TRBJ2-7	CASSEARTGYEQYF	TGTGCCAGCAGTGAGGCCCGGACAGGTTACGAGCAGTACTTC
NA	TRBD2	TRBV9	TRBJ2-3	CASSVGASGGDTQYF	TGTGCCAGCAGCGTAGGGGCTAGCGGGGGAGATACGCAGTATTTT
few	NA	TRBV7-3	TRBJ2-3	CASSLQGQDTQYF	TGTGCCAGCAGCTTACAGGGTCAGGATACGCAGTATTTT
NA	TRBD1	TRBV4-3	TRBJ2-2	CASSQQWADRDTGELFF	TGCGCCAGCAGCCAACAATGGGCGGACAGGGACACCGGGGAGCTGTTTTTT
NA	NA	TRBV5-1	TRBJ1-5	CASSLAGGQPQHF	TGCGCCAGCAGCTTGGCAGGTGGGCAGCCCCAGCATTTT
once	NA	TRBV6-5	TRBJ2-5	CASSEGPSWETQYF	TGTGCCAGCTCGGAGGGGCCCAGTTGGGAGACCCAGTACTTC
once	NA	TRBV7-6	TRBJ2-1	CASTQGSYNEQFF	TGTGCCAGCACACAGGGATCCTACAATGAGCAGTTCTTC
NA	TRBD1	TRBV7-3	TRBJ1-6	CASSLYVRGQDNSPLHF	TGTGCCAGCAGCTTATATGTTAGGGGGCAGGATAATTCACCCCTCCACTTT
NA	NA	TRBV4-3	TRBJ2-6	CASSRDNSGANVLTF	TGCGCCAGCAGCCGGGACAACTCTGGGGCCAACGTCCTGACTTTC
medium-sized	TRBD2	TRBV27	TRBJ2-1	CASSSRTSPRYEQFF	TGTGCCAGCAGTTCGAGGACTAGTCCCAGGTATGAGCAGTTCTTC
NA	TRBD1	TRBV28	TRBJ2-1	CASRPGQPPGVGEQFF	TGTGCCAGCAGACCGGGACAGCCGCCTGGGGTTGGTGAGCAGTTCTTC
NA	NA	TRBV18	TRBJ2-3	CAGREQGKDTQYF	TGTGCCGGCAGAGAACAGGGCAAGGATACGCAGTATTTT
NA	TRBD2	TRBV5-1	TRBJ2-7	CASSPGTSGGYEQYF	TGCGCCAGCAGCCCCGGGACTAGCGGGGGTTACGAGCAGTACTTC
NA	NA	TRBV7-7	TRBJ2-2	CASSSSGGALTGELFF	TGTGCCAGCAGCTCAAGTGGGGGCGCCTTAACCGGGGAGCTGTTTTTT
NA	TRBD1	TRBV29-1	TRBJ1-4	CSVAGQPNEKLFF	TGCAGCGTGGCGGGACAGCCTAATGAAAAACTGTTTTTT
NA	TRBD2	TRBV5-4	TRBJ2-2	CASSPLAGVATGELFF	TGTGCCAGCAGCCCGCTAGCGGGGGTCGCCACCGGGGAGCTGTTTTTT
NA	TRBD2	TRBV7-9	TRBJ2-2	CASSLARLAGAGELFF	TGTGCCAGCAGCTTAGCTCGTCTAGCGGGAGCCGGGGAGCTGTTTTTT
NA	TRBD2	TRBV10-1	TRBJ2-2	CATSAGSNTGELFF	TGCGCCACCTCAGCGGGGTCGAACACCGGGGAGCTGTTTTTT
NA	NA	TRBV28	TRBJ1-5	CASTKQGSNQPQHF	TGTGCCAGCACGAAACAGGGAAGCAATCAGCCCCAGCATTTT